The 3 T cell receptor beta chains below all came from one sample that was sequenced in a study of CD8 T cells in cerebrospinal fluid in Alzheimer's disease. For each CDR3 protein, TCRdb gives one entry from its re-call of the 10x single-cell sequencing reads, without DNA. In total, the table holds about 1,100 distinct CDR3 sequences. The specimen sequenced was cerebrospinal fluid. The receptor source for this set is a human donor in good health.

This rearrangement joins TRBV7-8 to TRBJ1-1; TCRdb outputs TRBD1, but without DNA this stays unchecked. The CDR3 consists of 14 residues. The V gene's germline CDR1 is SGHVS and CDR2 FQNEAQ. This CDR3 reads CASSQEPGGTEAFF.

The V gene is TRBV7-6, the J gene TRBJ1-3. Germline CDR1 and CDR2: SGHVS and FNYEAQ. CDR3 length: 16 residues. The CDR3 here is CASSSQAGSSGNTIYF.

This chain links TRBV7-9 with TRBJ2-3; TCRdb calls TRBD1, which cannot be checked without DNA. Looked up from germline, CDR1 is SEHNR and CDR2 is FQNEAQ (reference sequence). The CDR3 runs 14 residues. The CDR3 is CAGSDPSGPDTQYF.